This T cell receptor (beta chain) stems from a study of regulatory T cells in long-lasting Graves disease. Whole-study findings and limits: Persistent disease exhibited a predilection for TRBV28, TRBJ1-2 and TRBJ2-5.

This clonotype came up a few times. Its antigen is undetermined. Time point specified: newly diagnosed GD, antithyroid drugs for less than 3 months. Extracted RNA from PBMCs served as the source of the TCR library. All patients originated from an endocrinology department located in Xi'an, China. Through Arm-PCR of CDR3 regions and iRepertoire HTBI primers, TCR beta libraries were built. In TCRdb, the multiplex PCR reads were re-called with MiXCR into one record per CDR3 protein. The sample has around 450,000 distinct CDR3 sequences; 15% are singletons. CDR3 size: 13 residues. Germline CDR1 LNHDA, CDR2 SQIVND (reference sequence). V dropped 6 bases and J dropped 3 bases, with 9 bases sitting between them. The same sample was also used in a study of T cells in Graves' hyperthyroidism and ophthalmopathy. That source adds: Ophthalmopathy and stable hyperthyroidism were told apart by a 13 V-J model.

The source of this sequence is a woman between 25 and 40 years old with Graves disease. This rearrangement joins TRBV19 to TRBJ1-5; D uncertain. The sequenced sample was peripheral blood mononuclear cells (PBMCs), obtained at new diagnosis, from a patient treated with antithyroid drugs. Here the CDR3 DNA reads TGTGCCAGTAGACGTTCCCACAATCAGCCCCAGCATTTT. Translation: CASRRSHNQPQHF.